Listed below are T cell receptor beta chains from one sample, sequenced in a study of identical twins. TCRdb re-called the 5' RACE reads with MiXCR, one entry per CDR3 protein. The table shows 690,000 or so distinct CDR3 sequences, with 8.6% occurring only once. The same data also contributed to another study, on yellow fever vaccine responses in identical twins.

Sequences were obtained from PBMCs. The source of these receptors is a woman in her late teens or twenties in good health. Each CDR3 is given without its conserved first and last residue. The order of the fields is V gene, J gene, CDR3 protein.

v_gene: TRBV6-1; j_gene: TRBJ2-1; CDR3aa: ASRGRGKNEQF
v_gene: TRBV25-1; j_gene: TRBJ2-1; CDR3aa: ASSRIGLAGGKSSRGSYNEQF
v_gene: TRBV6-2/TRBV6-3; j_gene: TRBJ1-5; CDR3aa: ASGSFSQPQH
v_gene: TRBV7-2; j_gene: TRBJ2-2; CDR3aa: ASSLTQGSVGELF
v_gene: TRBV6-1; j_gene: TRBJ2-7; CDR3aa: ASSATLRFTSYEQY
v_gene: TRBV12-5; j_gene: TRBJ2-3; CDR3aa: ASGLAKPDRAIRTDTQY
v_gene: TRBV5-1; j_gene: TRBJ2-5; CDR3aa: ASSADPDREETQY
v_gene: TRBV18; j_gene: TRBJ2-1; CDR3aa: ASSPPGTLGNEQF
v_gene: TRBV7-6; j_gene: TRBJ2-3; CDR3aa: ASSSYSGSTDTQY
v_gene: TRBV10-3; j_gene: TRBJ2-1; CDR3aa: AIHPAGANEQF
v_gene: TRBV9; j_gene: TRBJ2-1; CDR3aa: ASSSSGGAHNEQF
v_gene: TRBV10-3; j_gene: TRBJ2-4; CDR3aa: AISGGGADIQY
v_gene: TRBV27; j_gene: TRBJ2-2; CDR3aa: ASSFGLRGELF
v_gene: TRBV20-1; j_gene: TRBJ2-7; CDR3aa: SALDRGKIYEQY
v_gene: TRBV12-5; j_gene: TRBJ2-1; CDR3aa: ASGSSGAAYNEQF
v_gene: TRBV20-1; j_gene: TRBJ1-5; CDR3aa: SASQGTNQPQH
v_gene: TRBV2; j_gene: TRBJ2-7; CDR3aa: ASRVRGNIYEQY
v_gene: TRBV2; j_gene: TRBJ2-1; CDR3aa: ASSTRLPEQF
v_gene: TRBV29-1; j_gene: TRBJ2-2; CDR3aa: SVDLMNTGELF
v_gene: TRBV6-2/TRBV6-3; j_gene: TRBJ2-3; CDR3aa: ASKKRRALGTDTQY
v_gene: TRBV2; j_gene: TRBJ2-1; CDR3aa: AGQGLANNEQF
v_gene: TRBV5-6; j_gene: TRBJ2-1; CDR3aa: ASSLAVGLNNEQF
v_gene: TRBV15; j_gene: TRBJ2-5; CDR3aa: ATSRDTAQETQY
v_gene: TRBV3-1; j_gene: TRBJ2-1; CDR3aa: ASSQLSGGDYNEQF
v_gene: TRBV5-6; j_gene: TRBJ2-1; CDR3aa: ASTQRSGRAL
v_gene: TRBV11-2; j_gene: TRBJ2-2; CDR3aa: ASSSENFAGELF
v_gene: TRBV5-1; j_gene: TRBJ2-1; CDR3aa: ASSLYLAGDYNEQF
v_gene: TRBV20-1; j_gene: TRBJ2-7; CDR3aa: SAREIQGKGYEQY
v_gene: TRBV6-2/TRBV6-3; j_gene: TRBJ2-5; CDR3aa: ASSYVVRANRPEETQY
v_gene: TRBV5-6; j_gene: TRBJ2-7; CDR3aa: ASSFVASSYEQY
v_gene: TRBV27; j_gene: TRBJ2-5; CDR3aa: ASSQVNGIQETQY
v_gene: TRBV7-8; j_gene: TRBJ2-6; CDR3aa: ASSLVMSSGANVLT
v_gene: TRBV20-1; j_gene: TRBJ1-5; CDR3aa: SARYGINQPQH
v_gene: TRBV5-1; j_gene: TRBJ2-2; CDR3aa: ASSRGGGAVGELF
v_gene: TRBV3-1; j_gene: TRBJ2-1; CDR3aa: ASSDKFYTDNEQF
v_gene: TRBV29-1; j_gene: TRBJ1-1; CDR3aa: SVGQQNTEAF
v_gene: TRBV4-3; j_gene: TRBJ2-1; CDR3aa: ASSRGRVSYNEQF
v_gene: TRBV20-1; j_gene: TRBJ2-5; CDR3aa: SASALAGVGQETQY
v_gene: TRBV6-1; j_gene: TRBJ2-1; CDR3aa: ASSRGLASPSYNEQF
v_gene: TRBV20-1; j_gene: TRBJ2-4; CDR3aa: SRSQIGLVKNIQY
v_gene: TRBV20-1; j_gene: TRBJ1-2; CDR3aa: SARDKNRVNFYGYT
v_gene: TRBV4-2; j_gene: TRBJ2-3; CDR3aa: ASSQAHSGGGSDTQY
v_gene: TRBV18; j_gene: TRBJ2-7; CDR3aa: ASSPTSPHEQY
v_gene: TRBV5-1; j_gene: TRBJ2-3; CDR3aa: ASSLDQGGNTQY
v_gene: TRBV7-6; j_gene: TRBJ2-1; CDR3aa: ASSLARAGGSIEQF
v_gene: TRBV5-1; j_gene: TRBJ2-7; CDR3aa: ASSRTDSNKYEQY
v_gene: TRBV4-1; j_gene: TRBJ1-3; CDR3aa: ASSQEIGDTIY
v_gene: TRBV11-3; j_gene: TRBJ2-3; CDR3aa: ASSLTLAADTQY
v_gene: TRBV24-1; j_gene: TRBJ2-1; CDR3aa: ATRDGQGIDNEQF
v_gene: TRBV6-2/TRBV6-3; j_gene: TRBJ2-3; CDR3aa: ASSSASLRDTQY
v_gene: TRBV28; j_gene: TRBJ2-3; CDR3aa: ASSFGGQITDTQY